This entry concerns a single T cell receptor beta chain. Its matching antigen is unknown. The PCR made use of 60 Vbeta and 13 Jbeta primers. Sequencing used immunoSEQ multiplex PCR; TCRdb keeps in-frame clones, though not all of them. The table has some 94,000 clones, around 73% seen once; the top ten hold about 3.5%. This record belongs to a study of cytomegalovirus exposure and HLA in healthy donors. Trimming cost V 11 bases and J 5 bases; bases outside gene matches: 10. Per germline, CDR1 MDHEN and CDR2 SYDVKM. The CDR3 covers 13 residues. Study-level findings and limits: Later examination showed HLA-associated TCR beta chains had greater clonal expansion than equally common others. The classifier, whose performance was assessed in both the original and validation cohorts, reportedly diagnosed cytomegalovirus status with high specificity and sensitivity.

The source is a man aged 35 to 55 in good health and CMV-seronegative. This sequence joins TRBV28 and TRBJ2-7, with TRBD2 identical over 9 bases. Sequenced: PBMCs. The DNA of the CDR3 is TGTGCCGGTCGAATTGGACTAGCGAACGAGCAGTACTTC. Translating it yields CAGRIGLANEQYF. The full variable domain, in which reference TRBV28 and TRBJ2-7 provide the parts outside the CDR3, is DVKVTQSSRYLVKRTGEKVFLECVQDMDHENMFWYRQDPGLGLRLIYFSYDVKMKEKGDIPEGYSVSREKKERFSLILESASTNQTSMYLCAGRIGLANEQYFGPGTRLTVT.